This T cell receptor beta chain originates from a study of vaccination effects on CD4 cells after COVID-19. Whole-study context: After the second dose, samples were taken at median day 72.

Here immunoSEQ multiplex PCR was the method, and the copy in TCRdb shows in-frame clones only, minus some. The sample consists of approximately 31,000 clones, 72% of them appearing once. Trimming took 5 bases from V and 0 from J; bases not matched to a gene: 11. This CDR3 comprises 17 residues. Sequencing was preceded by expansion of antigen-specific CD4+ T cells with viral peptide pools in the ViraFEST assay. Upon completion of 10 to 11 days in culture, CD4+ T cells were isolated. Either the mRNA-1273 or the BNT162b2 vaccine was given to participants as two doses. Peptides at roughly 10 ug/ml and IL-2 at about 9.2 IU/ml were added to some 1.9 million PBMC per well. Cultures received IL-2 medium that replaced half the medium on days 3 and 7. Broader study findings: Only a single clone (1 of 255 vaccine-induced clones in healthy vaccinees) cross-reacted with common cold coronaviruses.

With regard to this clone: As yet, its antigen is unknown.

The receptor's source is a human donor who received a COVID-19 vaccine. The rearrangement joins TRBV5-3 to TRBJ1-5; 7 positions match TRBD1. TRBV5-3 is identified as an open reading frame with a role that is uncertain. The sample consisted of CD4+ T cells from PBMCs cultured with HCoV-229E spike peptides, taken after COVID-19 vaccination. The CDR3 sequence is CARRTGSEENSNQPQHF. The CDR3 DNA sequence: TGTGCCAGAAGGACAGGGTCGGAAGAGAATAGCAATCAGCCCCAGCATTTT.